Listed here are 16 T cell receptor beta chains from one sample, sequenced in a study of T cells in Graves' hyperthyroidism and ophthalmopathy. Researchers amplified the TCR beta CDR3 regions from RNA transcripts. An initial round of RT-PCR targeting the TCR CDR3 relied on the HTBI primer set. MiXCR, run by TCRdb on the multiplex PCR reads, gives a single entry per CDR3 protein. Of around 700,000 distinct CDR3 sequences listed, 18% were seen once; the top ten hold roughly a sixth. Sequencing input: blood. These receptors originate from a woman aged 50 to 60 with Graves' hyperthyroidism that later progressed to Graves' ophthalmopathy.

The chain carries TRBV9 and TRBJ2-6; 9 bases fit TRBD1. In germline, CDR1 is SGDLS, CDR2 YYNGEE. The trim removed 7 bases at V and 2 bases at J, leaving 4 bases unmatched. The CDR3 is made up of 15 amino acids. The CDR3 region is CASGTGLPGANVLTF. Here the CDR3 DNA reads TGTGCCAGCGGGACAGGGTTGCCTGGGGCCAACGTCCTGACTTTC.

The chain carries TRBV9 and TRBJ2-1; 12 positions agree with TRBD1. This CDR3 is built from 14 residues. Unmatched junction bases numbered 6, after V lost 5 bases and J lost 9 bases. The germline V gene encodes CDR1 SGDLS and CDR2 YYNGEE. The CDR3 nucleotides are TGTGCCAGCAGGCCGGGACAGGGGGCTCTTGAGCAGTTCTTC. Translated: CASRPGQGALEQFF.

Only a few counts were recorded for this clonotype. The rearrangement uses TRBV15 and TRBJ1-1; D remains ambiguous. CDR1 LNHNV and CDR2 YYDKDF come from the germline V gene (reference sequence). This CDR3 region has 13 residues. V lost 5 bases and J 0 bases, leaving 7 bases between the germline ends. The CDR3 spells CATSHGMNTEAFF. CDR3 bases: TGTGCCACCAGCCACGGGATGAACACTGAAGCTTTCTTT.

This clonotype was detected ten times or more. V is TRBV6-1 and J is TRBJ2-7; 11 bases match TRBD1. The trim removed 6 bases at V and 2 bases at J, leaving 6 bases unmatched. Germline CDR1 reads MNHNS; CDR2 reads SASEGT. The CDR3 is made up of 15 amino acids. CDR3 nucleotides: TGTGCCAGCAGCGAGCCGGGACAGGGGGCCTACGAGCAGTACTTC. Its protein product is CASSEPGQGAYEQYF.

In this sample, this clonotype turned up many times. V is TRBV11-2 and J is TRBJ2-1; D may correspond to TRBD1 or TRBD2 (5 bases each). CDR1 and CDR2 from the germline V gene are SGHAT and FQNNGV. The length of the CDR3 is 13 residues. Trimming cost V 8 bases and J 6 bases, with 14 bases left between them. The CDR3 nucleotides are TGTGCCAGCGGGACCAACCGCGTCAATGAGCAGTTCTTC. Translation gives CASGTNRVNEQFF.

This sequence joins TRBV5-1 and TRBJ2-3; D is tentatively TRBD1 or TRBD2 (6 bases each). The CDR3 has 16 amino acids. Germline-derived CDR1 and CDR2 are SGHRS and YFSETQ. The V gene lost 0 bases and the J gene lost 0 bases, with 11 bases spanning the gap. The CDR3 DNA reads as TGCGCCAGCAGCTTGGAAGGGGGGCGAAGCACAGATACGCAGTATTTT. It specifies CASSLEGGRSTDTQYF.

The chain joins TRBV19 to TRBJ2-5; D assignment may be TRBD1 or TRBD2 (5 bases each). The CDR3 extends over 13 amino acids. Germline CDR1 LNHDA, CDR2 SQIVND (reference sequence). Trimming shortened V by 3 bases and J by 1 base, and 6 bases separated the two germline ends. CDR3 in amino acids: CASSIGTQETQYF. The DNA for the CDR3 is TGTGCCAGTAGTATCGGGACCCAAGAGACCCAGTACTTC.

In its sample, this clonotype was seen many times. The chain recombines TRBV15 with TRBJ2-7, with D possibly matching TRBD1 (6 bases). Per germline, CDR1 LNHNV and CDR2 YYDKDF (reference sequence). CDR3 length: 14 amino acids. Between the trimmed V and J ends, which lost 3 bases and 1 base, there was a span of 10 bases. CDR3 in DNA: TGTGCCACCAGCAGCGGCAGGGGTTCCTACGAGCAGTACTTC. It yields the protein CATSSGRGSYEQYF.

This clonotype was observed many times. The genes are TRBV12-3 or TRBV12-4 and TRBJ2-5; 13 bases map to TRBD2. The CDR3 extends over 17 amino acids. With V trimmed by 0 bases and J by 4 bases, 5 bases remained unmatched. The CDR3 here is CASSLAPGTSGVETQYF. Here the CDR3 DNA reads TGTGCCAGCAGTTTAGCGCCGGGGACTAGCGGGGTAGAGACCCAGTACTTC.

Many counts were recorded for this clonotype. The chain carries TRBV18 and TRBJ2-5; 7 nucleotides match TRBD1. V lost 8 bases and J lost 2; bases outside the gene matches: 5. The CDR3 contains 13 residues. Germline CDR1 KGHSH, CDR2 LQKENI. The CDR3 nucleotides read TGTGCCAGCCGGCCACAGGGGCAAGAGACCCAGTACTTC. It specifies CASRPQGQETQYF.

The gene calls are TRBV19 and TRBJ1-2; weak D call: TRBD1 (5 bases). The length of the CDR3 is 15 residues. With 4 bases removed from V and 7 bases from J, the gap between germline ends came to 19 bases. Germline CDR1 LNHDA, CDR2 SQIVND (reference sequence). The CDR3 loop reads CASSTPGTTYGGYTF. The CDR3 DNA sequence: TGTGCCAGTAGTACCCCCGGGACGACCTATGGTGGCTACACCTTC. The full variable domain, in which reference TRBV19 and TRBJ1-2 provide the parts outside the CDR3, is DGGITQSPKYLFRKEGQNVTLSCEQNLNHDAMYWYRQDPGQGLRLIYYSQIVNDFQKGDIAEGYSVSREKKESFPLTVTSAQKNPTAFYLCASSTPGTTYGGYTFGSGTRLTVV.

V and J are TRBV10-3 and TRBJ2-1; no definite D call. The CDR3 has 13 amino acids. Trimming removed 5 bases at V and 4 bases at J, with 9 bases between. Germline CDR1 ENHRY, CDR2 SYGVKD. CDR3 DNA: TGTGCCATCAGTCCAGAAGATTACAATGAGCAGTTCTTC. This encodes CAISPEDYNEQFF.

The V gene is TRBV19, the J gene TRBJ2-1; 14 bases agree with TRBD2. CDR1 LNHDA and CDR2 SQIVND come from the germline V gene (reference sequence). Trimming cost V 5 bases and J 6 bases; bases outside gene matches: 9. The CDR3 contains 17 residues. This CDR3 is CASSARLAGGALNEQFF. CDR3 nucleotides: TGTGCCAGTAGTGCCCGACTAGCGGGGGGGGCCCTCAATGAGCAGTTCTTC.

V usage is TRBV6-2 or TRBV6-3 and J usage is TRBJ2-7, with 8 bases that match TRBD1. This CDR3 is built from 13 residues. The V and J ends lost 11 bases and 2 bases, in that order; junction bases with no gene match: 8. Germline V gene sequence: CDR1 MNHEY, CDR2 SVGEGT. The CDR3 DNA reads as TGTGCCGCAGCCAGGACAGGGACCTACGAGCAGTACTTC. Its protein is CAAARTGTYEQYF.

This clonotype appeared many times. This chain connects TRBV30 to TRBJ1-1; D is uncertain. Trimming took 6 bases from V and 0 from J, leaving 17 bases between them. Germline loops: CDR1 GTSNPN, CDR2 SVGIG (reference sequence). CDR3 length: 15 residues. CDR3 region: CACNHGRQVNTEAFF. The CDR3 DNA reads TGTGCCTGTAATCACGGTCGACAAGTGAACACTGAAGCTTTCTTT.

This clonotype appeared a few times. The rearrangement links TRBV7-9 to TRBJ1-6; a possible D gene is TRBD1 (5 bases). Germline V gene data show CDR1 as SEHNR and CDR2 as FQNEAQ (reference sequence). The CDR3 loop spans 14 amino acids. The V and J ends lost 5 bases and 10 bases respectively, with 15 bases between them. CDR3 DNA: TGTGCCAGCAGCCCAGCGGTCGGGGACTCACCCCTCCACTTT. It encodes CASSPAVGDSPLHF.